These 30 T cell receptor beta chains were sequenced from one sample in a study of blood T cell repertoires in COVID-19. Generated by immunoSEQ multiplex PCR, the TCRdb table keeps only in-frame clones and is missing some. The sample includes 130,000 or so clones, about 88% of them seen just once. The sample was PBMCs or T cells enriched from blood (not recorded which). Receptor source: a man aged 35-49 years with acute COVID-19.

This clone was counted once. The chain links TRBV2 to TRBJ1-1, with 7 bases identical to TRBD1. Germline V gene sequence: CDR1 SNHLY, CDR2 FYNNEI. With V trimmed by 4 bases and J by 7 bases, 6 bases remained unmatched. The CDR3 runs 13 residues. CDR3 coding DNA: TGTGCCAGCAGTGGACAGGGTCTCGGTGAAGCTTTCTTT. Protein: CASSGQGLGEAFF.

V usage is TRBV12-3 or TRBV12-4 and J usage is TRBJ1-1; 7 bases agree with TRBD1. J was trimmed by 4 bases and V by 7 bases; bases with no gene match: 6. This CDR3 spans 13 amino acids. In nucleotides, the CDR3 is TGTGCCAGCATTCTGACAGGGCGCACTGAAGCTTTCTTT. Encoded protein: CASILTGRTEAFF.

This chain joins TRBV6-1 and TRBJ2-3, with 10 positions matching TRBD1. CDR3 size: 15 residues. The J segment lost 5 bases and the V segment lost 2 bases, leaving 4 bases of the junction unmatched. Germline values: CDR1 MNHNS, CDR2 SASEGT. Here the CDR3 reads CASSEMTGGLDTQYF. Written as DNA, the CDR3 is TGTGCCAGCAGTGAAATGACAGGGGGCCTAGATACGCAGTATTTT.

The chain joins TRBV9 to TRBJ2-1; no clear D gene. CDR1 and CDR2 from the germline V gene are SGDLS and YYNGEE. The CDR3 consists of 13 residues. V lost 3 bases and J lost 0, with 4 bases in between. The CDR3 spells CASSASSYNEQFF. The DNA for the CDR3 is TGTGCCAGCAGCGCTAGCTCCTACAATGAGCAGTTCTTC.

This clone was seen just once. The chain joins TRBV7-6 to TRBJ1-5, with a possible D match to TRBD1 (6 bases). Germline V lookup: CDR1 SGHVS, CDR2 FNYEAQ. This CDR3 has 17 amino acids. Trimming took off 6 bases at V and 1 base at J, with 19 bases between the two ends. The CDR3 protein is CASSSRATGKSNQPQHF. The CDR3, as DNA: TGTGCCAGCAGTTCGAGGGCCACAGGGAAAAGCAATCAGCCCCAGCATTTT.

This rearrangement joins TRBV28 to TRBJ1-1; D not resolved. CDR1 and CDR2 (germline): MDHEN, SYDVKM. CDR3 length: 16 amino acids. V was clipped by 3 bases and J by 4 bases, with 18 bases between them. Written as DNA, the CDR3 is TGTGCCAGCAGTTTTATGGCTGGGGTGGGGAGCACTGAAGCTTTCTTT. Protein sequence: CASSFMAGVGSTEAFF.

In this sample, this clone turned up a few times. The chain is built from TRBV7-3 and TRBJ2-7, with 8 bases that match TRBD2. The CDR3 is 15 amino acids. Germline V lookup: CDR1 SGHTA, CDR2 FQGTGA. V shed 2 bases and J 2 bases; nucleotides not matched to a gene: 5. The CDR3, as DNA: TGTGCCAGCAGCTTATATCGCGGGAGGCCCTACGAGCAGTACTTC. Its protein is CASSLYRGRPYEQYF.

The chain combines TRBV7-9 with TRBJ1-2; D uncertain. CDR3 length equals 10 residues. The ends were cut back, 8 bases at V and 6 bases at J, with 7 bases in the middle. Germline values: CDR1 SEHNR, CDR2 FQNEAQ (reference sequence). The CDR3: CASEADGYTF. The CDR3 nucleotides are TGTGCCAGCGAGGCGGATGGCTACACCTTC.

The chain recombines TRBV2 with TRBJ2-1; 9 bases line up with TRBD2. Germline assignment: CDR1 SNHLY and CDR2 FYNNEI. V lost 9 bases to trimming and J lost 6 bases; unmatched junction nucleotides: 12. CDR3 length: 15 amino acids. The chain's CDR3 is CASRMEREVSNEQFF. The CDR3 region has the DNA TGTGCCAGTCGCATGGAGCGGGAGGTCTCCAATGAGCAGTTCTTC.

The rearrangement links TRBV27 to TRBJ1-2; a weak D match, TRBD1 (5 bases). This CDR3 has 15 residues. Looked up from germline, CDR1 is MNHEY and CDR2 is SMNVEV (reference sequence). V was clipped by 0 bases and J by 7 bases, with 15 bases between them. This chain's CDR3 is CASSLSTAGHSGYTF. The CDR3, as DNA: TGTGCCAGCAGTTTATCGACGGCAGGGCACTCTGGCTACACCTTC.

The CDR3 protein is CASNRVGEKLFF. The CDR3 DNA is TGTGCCAGCAACAGGGTCGGTGAAAAACTGTTTTTT. This chain uses TRBV2 with TRBJ1-4; D might be TRBD1 (6 bases). With 7 bases removed from V and 7 bases from J, the gap between germline ends came to 10 bases. The CDR3 sequence is 12 residues long. Germline CDR1 is SNHLY and CDR2 is FYNNEI.

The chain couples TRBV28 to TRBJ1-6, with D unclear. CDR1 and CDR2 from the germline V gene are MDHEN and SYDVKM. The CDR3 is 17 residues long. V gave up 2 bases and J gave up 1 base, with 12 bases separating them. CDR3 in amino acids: CASSLRPEGSYNSPLHF. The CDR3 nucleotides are TGTGCCAGCAGTTTAAGGCCGGAGGGATCCTATAATTCACCCCTCCACTTT.

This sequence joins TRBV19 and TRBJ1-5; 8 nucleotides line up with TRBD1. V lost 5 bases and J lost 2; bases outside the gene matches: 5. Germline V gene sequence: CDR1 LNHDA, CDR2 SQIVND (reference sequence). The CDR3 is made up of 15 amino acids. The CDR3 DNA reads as TGTGCCAGTAGTTTGACAGGGGATGGCAATCAGCCCCAGCATTTT. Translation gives CASSLTGDGNQPQHF.

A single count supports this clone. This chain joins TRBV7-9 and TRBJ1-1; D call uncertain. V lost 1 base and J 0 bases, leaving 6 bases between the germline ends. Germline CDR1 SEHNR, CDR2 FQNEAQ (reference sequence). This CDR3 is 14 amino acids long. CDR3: CASSLVPLNTEAFF. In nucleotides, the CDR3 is TGTGCCAGCAGCTTAGTCCCGTTGAACACTGAAGCTTTCTTT.

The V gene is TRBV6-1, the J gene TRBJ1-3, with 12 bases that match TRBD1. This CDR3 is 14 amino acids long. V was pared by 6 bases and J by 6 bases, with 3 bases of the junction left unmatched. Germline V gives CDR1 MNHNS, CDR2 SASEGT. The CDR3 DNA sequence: TGTGCCAGCAGGGGGACAGGGGGCGCAAACACCATATATTTT. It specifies CASRGTGGANTIYF.

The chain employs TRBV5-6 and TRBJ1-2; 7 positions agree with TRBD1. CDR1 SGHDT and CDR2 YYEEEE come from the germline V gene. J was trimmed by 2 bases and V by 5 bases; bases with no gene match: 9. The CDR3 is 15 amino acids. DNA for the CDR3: TGTGCCAGCAGTTTTTCGATGACAGGGAACTATGGCTACACCTTC. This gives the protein CASSFSMTGNYGYTF.

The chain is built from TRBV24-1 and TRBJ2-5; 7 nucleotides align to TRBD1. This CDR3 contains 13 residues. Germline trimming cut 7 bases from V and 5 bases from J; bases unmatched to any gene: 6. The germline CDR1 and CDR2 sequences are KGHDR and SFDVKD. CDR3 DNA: TGTGCCACCAGGGCTGAGGGGGCGGAGACCCAGTACTTC. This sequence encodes CATRAEGAETQYF.

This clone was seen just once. As DNA, the CDR3 is TGTGCCAGCAGCCAAGAGGGGCGGTTCTCTGGAAACACCATATATTTT. Translated: CASSQEGRFSGNTIYF. V gene TRBV3-1 (or the pseudogene TRBV3-2) combines with J gene TRBJ1-3; D might be TRBD1 (5 bases). Trimming shortened V by 0 bases and J by 0 bases, and 9 bases separated the two germline ends. The germline gives CDR1 LGHDT, CDR2 YNNKEL (reference sequence). The CDR3 sequence is 16 residues long.

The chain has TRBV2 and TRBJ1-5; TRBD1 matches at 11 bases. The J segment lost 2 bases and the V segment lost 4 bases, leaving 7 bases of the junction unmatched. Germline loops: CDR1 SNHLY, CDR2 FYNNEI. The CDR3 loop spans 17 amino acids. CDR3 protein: CASSVLGQGVGNQPQHF. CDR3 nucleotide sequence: TGTGCCAGCAGTGTTCTGGGACAGGGGGTAGGCAATCAGCCCCAGCATTTT. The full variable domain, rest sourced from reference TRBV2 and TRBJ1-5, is EPEVTQTPSHQVTQMGQEVILRCVPISNHLYFYWYRQILGQKVEFLVSFYNNEISEKSEIFDDQFSVERPDGSNFTLKIRSTKLEDSAMYFCASSVLGQGVGNQPQHFGDGTRLSIL.

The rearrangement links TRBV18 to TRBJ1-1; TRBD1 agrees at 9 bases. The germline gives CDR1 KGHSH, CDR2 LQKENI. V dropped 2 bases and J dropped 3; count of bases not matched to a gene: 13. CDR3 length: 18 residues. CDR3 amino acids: CASSPNAGTGFSDTEAFF. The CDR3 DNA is TGTGCCAGCTCACCAAACGCCGGGACAGGGTTTAGTGACACTGAAGCTTTCTTT.

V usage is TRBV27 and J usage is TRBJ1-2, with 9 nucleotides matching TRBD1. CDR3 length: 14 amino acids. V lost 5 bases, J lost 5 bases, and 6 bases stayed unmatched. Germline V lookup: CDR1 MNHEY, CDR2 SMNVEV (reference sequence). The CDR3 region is CASSLGQGKYGYTF. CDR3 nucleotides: TGTGCCAGCAGTCTGGGACAGGGTAAGTATGGCTACACCTTC.

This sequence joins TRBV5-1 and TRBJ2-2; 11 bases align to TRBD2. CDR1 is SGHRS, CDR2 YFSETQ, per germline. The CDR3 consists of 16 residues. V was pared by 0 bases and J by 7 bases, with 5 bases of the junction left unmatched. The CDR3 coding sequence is TGCGCCAGCAGCTTGGATGCTAGCGGGAGGTTCGGGGAGCTGTTTTTT. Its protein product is CASSLDASGRFGELFF. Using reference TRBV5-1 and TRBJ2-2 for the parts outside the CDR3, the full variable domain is KAGVTQTPRYLIKTRGQQVTLSCSPISGHRSVSWYQQTPGQGLQFLFEYFSETQRNKGNFPGRFSGRQFSNSRSEMNVSTLELGDSALYLCASSLDASGRFGELFFGEGSRLTVL.

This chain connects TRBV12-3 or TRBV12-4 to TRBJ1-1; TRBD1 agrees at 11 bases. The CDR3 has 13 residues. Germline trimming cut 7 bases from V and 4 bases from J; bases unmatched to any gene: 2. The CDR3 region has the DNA TGTGCCAGCATAGGACAGGGGGCCACTGAAGCTTTCTTT. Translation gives CASIGQGATEAFF.

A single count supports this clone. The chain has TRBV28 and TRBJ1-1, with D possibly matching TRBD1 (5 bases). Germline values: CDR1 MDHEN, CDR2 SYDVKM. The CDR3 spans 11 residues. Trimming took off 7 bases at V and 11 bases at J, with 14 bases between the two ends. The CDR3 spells CASTTVGAAFF. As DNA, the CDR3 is TGTGCCAGCACCACCGTAGGGGCGGCTTTCTTT.

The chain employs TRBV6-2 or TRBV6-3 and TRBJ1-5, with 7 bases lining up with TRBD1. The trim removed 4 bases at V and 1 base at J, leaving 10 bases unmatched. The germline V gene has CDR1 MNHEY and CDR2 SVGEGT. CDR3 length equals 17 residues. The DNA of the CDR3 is TGTGCCAGCAGTTTATCCACAGGGGACCAAAGCAATCAGCCCCAGCATTTT. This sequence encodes CASSLSTGDQSNQPQHF.

The CDR3 protein is CASSLQLDGSEQYF. CDR3 nucleotides: TGTGCCAGCAGCTTGCAACTAGACGGCTCCGAGCAGTACTTC. The rearrangement joins TRBV5-4 to TRBJ2-7; D might be TRBD2 (5 bases). V lost 1 base, J lost 6 bases, and 14 bases lay in between. Germline CDR1 is SGHNT and CDR2 is YYREEE (reference sequence). The CDR3 covers 14 residues.

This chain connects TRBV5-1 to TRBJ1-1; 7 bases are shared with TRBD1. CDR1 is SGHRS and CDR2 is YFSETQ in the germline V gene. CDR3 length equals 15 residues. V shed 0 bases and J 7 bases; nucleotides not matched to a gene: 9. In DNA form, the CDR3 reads TGCGCCAGCAGCTTGGATCAGGGGGTCGTTGGTGAAGCTTTCTTT. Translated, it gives CASSLDQGVVGEAFF.

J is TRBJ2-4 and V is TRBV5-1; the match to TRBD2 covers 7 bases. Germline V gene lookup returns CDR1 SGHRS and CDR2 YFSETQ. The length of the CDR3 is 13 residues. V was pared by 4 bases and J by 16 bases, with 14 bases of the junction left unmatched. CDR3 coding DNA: TGCGCCAGCAGCCCGGCCTCGCGGGGACTACTCTACTTC. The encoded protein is CASSPASRGLLYF. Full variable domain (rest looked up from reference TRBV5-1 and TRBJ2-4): KAGVTQTPRYLIKTRGQQVTLSCSPISGHRSVSWYQQTPGQGLQFLFEYFSETQRNKGNFPGRFSGRQFSNSRSEMNVSTLELGDSALYLCASSPASRGLLYFGAGTRLSVL.

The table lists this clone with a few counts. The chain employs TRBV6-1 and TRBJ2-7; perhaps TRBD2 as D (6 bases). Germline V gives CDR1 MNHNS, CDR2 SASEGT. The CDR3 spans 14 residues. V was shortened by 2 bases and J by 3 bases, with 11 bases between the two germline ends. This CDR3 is CASSEWRGSYEQYF. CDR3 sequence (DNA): TGTGCCAGCAGTGAATGGAGGGGTAGCTACGAGCAGTACTTC.

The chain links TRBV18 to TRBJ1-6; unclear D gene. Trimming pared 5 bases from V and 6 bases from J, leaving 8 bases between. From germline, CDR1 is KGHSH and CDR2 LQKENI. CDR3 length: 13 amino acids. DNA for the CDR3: TGTGCCAGCTCAAGAGAATTTAATTCACCCCTCCACTTT. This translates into CASSREFNSPLHF.